What follows are 28 T cell receptor beta chains derived from one specimen sequenced in a study of shared clonotypes between healthy human individuals (dated by TCRdb to between 2020 and 2021). The library came from the immunoSEQ multiplex PCR assay. This immuneACCESS table, as held by TCRdb, lists in-frame sequences with V and J called but not all clones. Of the missing ones, under half trace to an unresolved V gene in checked studies; the others have no known cause. This sample is represented by 850,000 to 1,100,000 clones; around 77% of them were singletons. Over 0.8% of the sample is in the top ten clones. The material sequenced was memory CD4+ T cells from PBMCs. The cell subset or site label here, explained by the study, means: CD45RA-negative fraction. The receptors originated from a young man in good health. Some clones in this sample may be carry-over from other donors' samples.

This sequence joins TRBV6-6 and TRBJ2-1; D is undetermined. Between the trimmed V and J ends, which lost 5 bases and 0 bases, there was a span of 11 bases. Germline assignment: CDR1 MNHNY and CDR2 SVGAGI (reference sequence). The CDR3 is made up of 15 amino acids. The CDR3 DNA reads TGTGCCAGCAGTGGAAGAGATGGCTCCTACAATGAGCAGTTCTTC. This translates into CASSGRDGSYNEQFF.

CDR3 amino acids: CASSEGTGANQPQHF. The CDR3 bases are TGTGCCAGCAGCGAGGGGACAGGCGCTAATCAGCCCCAGCATTTT. The rearrangement joins TRBV21-1 to TRBJ1-5; the DNA was not used to check the table's D call, TRBD1. TRBV21-1 is labeled a pseudogene. The CDR3 spans 15 residues.

The rearrangement links TRBV5-4 to TRBJ1-6; no clear D gene. This CDR3 has 14 residues. Deletions cut 0 bases from V and 7 bases from J, with 8 bases between. CDR1 is SGHNT, CDR2 YYREEE, per germline (reference sequence). The CDR3 sequence is CASSLALGNSPLHF. The CDR3 DNA reads TGTGCCAGCAGCTTGGCCTTGGGCAATTCACCCCTCCACTTT.

In the case of this clone: This specimen includes other DNA sequences encoding the same CDR3. V gene TRBV28 combines with J gene TRBJ1-5; 10 positions match TRBD1. CDR1 is MDHEN and CDR2 is SYDVKM in the germline V gene. V shed 3 bases and J 1 base; nucleotides not matched to a gene: 6. This CDR3 has 17 residues. CDR3 amino acids: CASSFRQGALSNQPQHF. CDR3 in DNA: TGTGCCAGCAGTTTCCGACAGGGGGCCCTCAGCAATCAGCCCCAGCATTTT.

This clone was found a few times. V usage is TRBV5-1 and J usage is TRBJ2-1; possibly TRBD2 for D (5 bases). V dropped 4 bases and J dropped 1 base, with 12 bases sitting between them. Germline CDR1 and CDR2: SGHRS and YFSETQ. This CDR3 contains 15 residues. The CDR3 spells CASSGSRVSYNEQFF. DNA for the CDR3: TGCGCCAGCAGCGGGAGCCGGGTTTCCTACAATGAGCAGTTCTTC.

V is TRBV28 and J is TRBJ2-7; D is unclear. Germline assignment: CDR1 MDHEN and CDR2 SYDVKM. V shed 4 bases and J shed 4 bases, with 8 bases lying between them. CDR3 length: 12 amino acids. CDR3 region: CASSSRLYEQYF. The CDR3 DNA reads TGTGCCAGCAGTTCCAGGCTTTACGAGCAGTACTTC.

The rearrangement joins TRBV27 to TRBJ1-4; no clear D gene. The CDR3 extends over 14 amino acids. Germline V lookup: CDR1 MNHEY, CDR2 SMNVEV (reference sequence). V lost 6 bases and J lost 1, with 9 bases in between. The CDR3 protein is CASSSVLTNEKLFF. DNA for the CDR3: TGTGCCAGCAGCTCAGTGTTAACTAATGAAAAACTGTTTTTT.

J is TRBJ2-1 and V is TRBV11-1; the D gene is possibly TRBD1 (6 bases). Germline assignment: CDR1 SGHAT and CDR2 FQDESV (reference sequence). V was cut by 5 bases and J by 7 bases, with 18 bases left in between. The CDR3 is 15 amino acids. In DNA, the CDR3 is TGTGCCAGCAGCCCGCCCCGGACAGTTAGGAATGAGCAGTTCTTC. This sequence encodes CASSPPRTVRNEQFF. Based on the CDR3 plus reference TRBV11-1 and TRBJ2-1, the full variable domain is EAEVAQSPRYKITEKSQAVAFWCDPISGHATLYWYRQILGQGPELLVQFQDESVVDDSQLPKDRFSAERLKGVDSTLKIQPAELGDSAMYLCASSPPRTVRNEQFFGPGTRLTVL.

The V gene is TRBV6-5, the J gene TRBJ2-1; D is perhaps TRBD2 (5 bases). Deletions cut 2 bases from V and 9 bases from J, with 11 bases between. Germline CDR1 is MNHEY and CDR2 is SVGAGI. The CDR3 is made up of 13 amino acids. The CDR3 DNA sequence: TGTGCCAGCAGTTACCGGCTAGCAATTGAGCAGTTCTTC. Protein product: CASSYRLAIEQFF.

Only one count was recorded for this clone. The genes are TRBV28 and TRBJ1-5; no clear D gene. Trimming removed 2 bases from V and 0 bases from J, with 5 bases in between. The germline CDR1 and CDR2 sequences are MDHEN and SYDVKM. This CDR3 is 14 amino acids long. The CDR3 protein is CASSLVVSNQPQHF. The CDR3 DNA sequence: TGTGCCAGCAGTTTAGTGGTTAGCAATCAGCCCCAGCATTTT.

Note on this clone: Other DNA sequences in the sample encode the same CDR3. J is TRBJ2-5 and V is TRBV25-1; the D is unclear. The CDR3 sequence is 13 residues long. Per germline, CDR1 MGHDK and CDR2 SYGVNS. Trimming pared 0 bases from V and 4 bases from J, leaving 6 bases between. The CDR3 sequence is CASSEYGRETQYF. CDR3 in DNA: TGTGCCAGCAGTGAATATGGCAGAGAGACCCAGTACTTC.

This clone was counted at least ten times. The chain couples TRBV2 to TRBJ1-2; no firm D call. This CDR3 comprises 12 residues. V dropped 6 bases and J dropped 4 bases, with 9 bases sitting between them. The V gene's germline CDR1 is SNHLY and CDR2 FYNNEI. CDR3 sequence: CASRTGTYGYTF. In DNA form, the CDR3 reads TGTGCCAGCAGAACCGGCACCTATGGCTACACCTTC.

J is TRBJ1-1 and V is TRBV2; D possibly corresponds to TRBD1 (5 bases). Germline-derived CDR1 and CDR2 are SNHLY and FYNNEI. The CDR3 extends over 12 amino acids. Trimming shortened V by 7 bases and J by 9 bases, and 15 bases separated the two germline ends. CDR3 region: CASTRLGGKAFF. In DNA form, the CDR3 reads TGTGCCAGCACCCGGCTGGGGGGGAAAGCTTTCTTT.

As concerns this clone: Only one base separates this from a far larger clonotype, so it likely reflects a read error. The same CDR3 also results from other DNA sequences found in this sample. The chain carries TRBV5-5 and TRBJ2-4; no clear D gene. The length of the CDR3 is 14 residues. Germline V gene lookup returns CDR1 SGHKS and CDR2 YYEKEE (reference sequence). The CDR3 is CASSFGVDKNIQYF. CDR3 coding DNA: TGTGCCAGTAGCTTCGGAGTGGACAAAAACATTCAGTACTTC.

CDR3 in amino acids: CASKGVGGQGNTYEQYF. CDR3 sequence (DNA): TGTGCCAGCAAGGGGGTCGGTGGGCAGGGGAATACCTACGAGCAGTACTTC. The chain couples TRBV25-1 to TRBJ2-7; D is perhaps TRBD1 (6 bases). Trimming pared 7 bases from V and 2 bases from J, leaving 24 bases between. The length of the CDR3 is 17 residues. CDR1 is MGHDK and CDR2 is SYGVNS in the germline V gene.

The genes are TRBV18 and TRBJ2-3; D is ambiguous. Germline V gives CDR1 KGHSH, CDR2 LQKENI. Trimming left V 6 bases short and J 2 bases short, with 9 bases between. The CDR3 length is 13 residues. Here the CDR3 DNA reads TGTGCCAGCTCGGAGATGGTCACAGATACGCAGTATTTT. The encoded protein is CASSEMVTDTQYF.

This rearrangement joins TRBV13 to TRBJ2-2; D perhaps matches TRBD2 (5 bases). This CDR3 is 20 amino acids long. Between the trimmed V and J ends, which lost 0 bases and 0 bases, there was a span of 20 bases. Germline CDR1 is PRHDT and CDR2 is FYEKMQ (reference sequence). CDR3: CASSLGHLFNREANTGELFF. The CDR3, as DNA: TGTGCCAGCAGCTTAGGCCATCTTTTTAATCGGGAAGCGAACACCGGGGAGCTGTTTTTT.

This clone was found a few times. This chain links TRBV7-8 with TRBJ2-4, with D perhaps matching TRBD2 (6 bases). Germline V lookup: CDR1 SGHVS, CDR2 FQNEAQ. The CDR3 runs 19 residues. Trimming cost V 5 bases and J 0 bases, with 23 bases left between them. Here the CDR3 DNA reads TGTGCCAGCAGCCTACCGACGAGAGCAGCGGGTCTAGCCAAAAACATTCAGTACTTC. Translation: CASSLPTRAAGLAKNIQYF.

The chain combines TRBV29-1 with TRBJ1-2; perhaps TRBD1 as D (6 bases). The germline V gene encodes CDR1 SQVTM and CDR2 ANQGSEA. V was shortened by 0 bases and J by 4 bases, with 12 bases between the two germline ends. The CDR3 spans 14 residues. The CDR3 sequence: CSVEEGRGSYGYTF. The CDR3, as DNA: TGCAGCGTTGAAGAAGGCAGGGGATCCTATGGCTACACCTTC.

The rearrangement links TRBV6-6 to TRBJ1-5; no definite D call. Trimming pared 6 bases from V and 3 bases from J, leaving 12 bases between. The CDR3 totals 14 residues. In germline, CDR1 is MNHNY, CDR2 SVGAGI (reference sequence). This chain's CDR3 is CASRPGQPNQPQHF. CDR3 in DNA: TGTGCCAGCAGACCGGGCCAGCCCAATCAGCCCCAGCATTTT.

The V gene is TRBV7-8, the J gene TRBJ2-3, with TRBD2 matching 10 bases. This CDR3 has 15 amino acids. V lost 3 bases and J lost 4; bases outside the gene matches: 4. The germline V gene encodes CDR1 SGHVS and CDR2 FQNEAQ. CDR3 nucleotides: TGTGCCAGCAGCTTCCTAGCGGGAGTAGCAGATACGCAGTATTTT. Translating gives CASSFLAGVADTQYF.

This chain links TRBV18 with TRBJ2-2; the D gene is possibly TRBD2 (6 bases). The CDR3 covers 16 residues. Trimming cost V 2 bases and J 0 bases, with 10 bases left between them. CDR1 and CDR2 (germline): KGHSH, LQKENI. The DNA of the CDR3 is TGTGCCAGCTCACCAAGGAGGGTAGCGAACACCGGGGAGCTGTTTTTT. The encoded protein is CASSPRRVANTGELFF.

The rearrangement uses TRBV7-9 and TRBJ2-3, with 7 positions matching TRBD1. V trimming: 4 bases; J trimming: 6 bases; junction bases outside the gene matches: 4. This CDR3 has 13 amino acids. Germline V lookup: CDR1 SEHNR, CDR2 FQNEAQ (reference sequence). The CDR3 DNA is TGTGCCAGCAGCTCAAGGGGGCTGGATACGCAGTATTTT. It translates to CASSSRGLDTQYF.

The rearrangement links TRBV9 to TRBJ2-7; TRBD1 matches 10 bases. Germline V lookup: CDR1 SGDLS, CDR2 YYNGEE. The CDR3 runs to 19 residues. J was trimmed by 2 bases and V by 4 bases; bases with no gene match: 18. In DNA, the CDR3 is TGTGCCAGCAGCTCAAGGTACGGGACAGGGGTACGAAGGACCTACGAGCAGTACTTC. Protein: CASSSRYGTGVRRTYEQYF.

The chain links TRBV5-4 to TRBJ2-5; D is uncertain. This CDR3 contains 16 residues. With 1 base removed from V and 4 bases from J, the gap between germline ends came to 17 bases. CDR1 is SGHNT and CDR2 is YYREEE in the germline V gene (reference sequence). CDR3 sequence reads: CASSLNLGRDGETQYF. The CDR3 nucleotides are TGTGCCAGCAGCTTGAATTTAGGAAGGGATGGAGAGACCCAGTACTTC.

This chain joins TRBV30 and TRBJ1-1; D remains unclear. The V gene's germline CDR1 is GTSNPN and CDR2 SVGIG (reference sequence). Trimming pared 2 bases from V and 2 bases from J, leaving 12 bases between. The CDR3 is 14 amino acids. The CDR3 nucleotides read TGTGCCTGGAGTTTTGTAGGAGCTAACACTGAAGCTTTCTTT. Protein: CAWSFVGANTEAFF.

V gene TRBV19 combines with J gene TRBJ2-7, with 7 bases identical to TRBD1. CDR1 and CDR2 (germline): LNHDA, SQIVND (reference sequence). V lost 7 bases and J lost 4; bases outside the gene matches: 13. The CDR3 totals 15 residues. As DNA, the CDR3 is TGTGCCAGTACCCCTCGCCAGGGGGATTGTTACGAGCAGTACTTC. As protein: CASTPRQGDCYEQYF.

The chain carries TRBV19 and TRBJ2-6, with D tentatively TRBD1 (5 bases). The CDR3 totals 17 residues. CDR1 and CDR2 (germline): LNHDA, SQIVND (reference sequence). V was pared by 3 bases and J by 0 bases, with 12 bases between. CDR3 in DNA: TGTGCCAGTAGTATCGAGAGGACATCCTCTGGGGCCAACGTCCTGACTTTC. Amino acid sequence: CASSIERTSSGANVLTF.